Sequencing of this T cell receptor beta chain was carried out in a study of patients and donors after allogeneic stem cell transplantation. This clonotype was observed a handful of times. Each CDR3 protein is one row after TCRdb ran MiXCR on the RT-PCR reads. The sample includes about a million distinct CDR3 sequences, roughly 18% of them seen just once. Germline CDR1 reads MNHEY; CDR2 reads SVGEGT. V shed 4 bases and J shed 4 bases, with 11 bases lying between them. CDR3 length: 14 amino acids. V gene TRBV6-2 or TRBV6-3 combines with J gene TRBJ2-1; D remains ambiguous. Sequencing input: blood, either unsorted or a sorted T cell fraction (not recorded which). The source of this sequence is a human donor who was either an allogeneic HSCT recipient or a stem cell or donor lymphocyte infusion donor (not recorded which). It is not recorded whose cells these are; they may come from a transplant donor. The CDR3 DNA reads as TGTGCCAGCAGTTTCCGGGCCCTATACAATGAGCAGTTCTTC. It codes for CASSFRALYNEQFF.